The T cell receptor beta chain under discussion was sequenced for a study of T cells in tuberculosis. Sequencing was performed with immunoSEQ multiplex PCR; in TCRdb, only in-frame clones are kept and a portion is missing. The repertoire consists of nearly 60,000 clones, with over 75% occurring once and the leading ten covering 21%. Sorting used thawed, overnight-rested PBMC stained with anti-CD3, a viability dye and GMM-loaded CD1B tetramer. C32 glucose monomycolate from Rhodococcus equi was loaded onto the CD1B tetramers. V was cut by 0 bases and J by 5 bases, with 16 bases left in between. Germline V gene data show CDR1 as MNHNS and CDR2 as SASEGT. The length of the CDR3 is 16 residues.

Sequencing was done on a sample of CD1b-GMM tetramer-negative cells sorted from PBMCs. J is TRBJ2-5 and V is TRBV6-1; tentatively, D is TRBD1 (5 bases). This sequence originates from an adult woman with latent tuberculosis. For the CDR3, the DNA is TGTGCCAGCAGTGAAGCATCGGCAGGGTATCGGGAGACCCAGTACTTC. It specifies CASSEASAGYRETQYF.